The clone carrying this T cell receptor beta chain appeared a few times. What it binds is unknown. This entry comes from a study of T cell repertoires in cytomegalovirus infection. This CDR3 contains 16 residues. The ends were cut back, 7 bases at V and 1 base at J, with 19 bases in the middle. The germline V gene has CDR1 MGHRA and CDR2 YSYEKL. One entry per CDR3 protein, called by TCRdb with MiXCR from the reads. The data show a few hundred thousand distinct CDR3 sequences, 40% seen once. This specimen was cultured PBMCs, taken from culture after CMV antigen stimulation. This sequence originates from a human donor in good health (CMV status not recorded). Some clones in this sample may be carry-over from other donors' samples. This chain joins TRBV4-1 and TRBJ1-2; D unclear. For the CDR3, the DNA is TGCGCCAGCACGCCAGGCCAAGTCAGCTATAACTATGGCTACACCTTC. As protein: CASTPGQVSYNYGYTF.